Listed here are 25 T cell receptor beta chains from one sample, sequenced in a study of blood T cell repertoires in COVID-19. The method was immunoSEQ multiplex PCR; TCRdb's version includes in-frame clones alone and lacks a portion of them. Among 150,000 to 200,000 clones, about 85% were seen once, and the ten largest hold roughly 15%. Sequenced sample: peripheral blood. Receptors were obtained from a woman aged 70-85 years with COVID-19, enrolled during active disease.

The chain carries TRBV11-2 and TRBJ2-2; D perhaps matches TRBD2 (6 bases). Deletions cut 5 bases from V and 4 bases from J, with 11 bases between. The CDR3 extends over 14 amino acids. Germline V CDR1 and CDR2: SGHAT, FQNNGV. The CDR3 region has the DNA TGTGCCAGCAGCCCGACTAGAAGCACCGGGGAGCTGTTTTTT. This codes for CASSPTRSTGELFF.

The chain uses TRBV29-1 and TRBJ1-2; 8 bases match TRBD1. CDR3 length: 13 residues. Trimming at V came to 5 bases and at J to 2 bases, leaving 4 bases not matched to a gene. Germline V CDR1 and CDR2: SQVTM, ANQGSEA. CDR3 residues: CSVTGGENYGYTF. As DNA, the CDR3 is TGCAGCGTTACAGGGGGGGAGAACTATGGCTACACCTTC.

The rearrangement links TRBV5-1 to TRBJ1-2; a weak D match, TRBD1 (5 bases). This CDR3 is built from 15 residues. Germline V gene data show CDR1 as SGHRS and CDR2 as YFSETQ. V lost 0 bases and J 1 base, leaving 10 bases between the germline ends. CDR3 in DNA: TGCGCCAGCAGCTTGGTCGGGGGGTTTAACTATGGCTACACCTTC. This sequence encodes CASSLVGGFNYGYTF.

This chain joins TRBV7-9 and TRBJ1-1, with D possibly TRBD1 on 5 matching bases. CDR1 SEHNR and CDR2 FQNEAQ come from the germline V gene (reference sequence). The CDR3 is 13 residues long. The ends were cut back, 1 base at V and 5 bases at J, with 8 bases in the middle. The CDR3: CASSLGAGTEAFF. CDR3 DNA sequence: TGTGCCAGCAGCTTAGGAGCAGGGACTGAAGCTTTCTTT.

The rearrangement links TRBV11-2 to TRBJ1-1, with D unclear. The CDR3 runs to 15 residues. Trimming pared 0 bases from V and 0 bases from J, leaving 8 bases between. Germline loops: CDR1 SGHAT, CDR2 FQNNGV. The CDR3 protein is CASSLDQRMNTEAFF. The CDR3 DNA reads TGTGCCAGCAGCTTAGACCAGAGGATGAACACTGAAGCTTTCTTT.

CDR3 sequence: CASRAGTDTGELFF. The CDR3 coding sequence is TGCGCCAGCAGGGCCGGGACAGACACCGGGGAGCTGTTTTTT. This rearrangement joins TRBV5-1 to TRBJ2-2; 7 nucleotides line up with TRBD1. Trimming cost V 5 bases and J 3 bases; bases outside gene matches: 4. The CDR3 spans 14 residues. Germline CDR1 and CDR2: SGHRS and YFSETQ. Using reference TRBV5-1 and TRBJ2-2 for the parts outside the CDR3, the full variable domain is KAGVTQTPRYLIKTRGQQVTLSCSPISGHRSVSWYQQTPGQGLQFLFEYFSETQRNKGNFPGRFSGRQFSNSRSEMNVSTLELGDSALYLCASRAGTDTGELFFGEGSRLTVL.

The chain uses TRBV6-4 and TRBJ2-7; 8 bases line up with TRBD1. V dropped 0 bases and J dropped 5; count of bases not matched to a gene: 6. This CDR3 contains 15 residues. CDR1 is MRHNA and CDR2 is SNTAGT in the germline V gene. CDR3 in amino acids: CASSDSTGERNEQYV. CDR3 nucleotide sequence: TGTGCCAGCAGTGACTCGACAGGGGAACGGAACGAGCAGTACGTC.

This clone was picked up one time. V and J are TRBV4-2 and TRBJ1-4, with TRBD1 identical over 11 bases. This CDR3 has 15 residues. Germline CDR1 reads LGHNA; CDR2 reads YNFKEQ. The V gene end was trimmed by 2 bases and the J gene end by 8 bases; junction bases not matched to a gene: 4. The DNA of the CDR3 is TGTGCCAGCAGCCAACCGGGACAGGGGGGCGAAAAACTGTTTTTT. Translated: CASSQPGQGGEKLFF.

The chain uses TRBV11-2 and TRBJ1-1, with D possibly TRBD1 on 6 matching bases. The CDR3 has 13 residues. V was trimmed by 5 bases and J by 4 bases, leaving 11 bases between them. In germline, CDR1 is SGHAT, CDR2 FQNNGV. The CDR3 spells CASSLSRGTEAFF. CDR3 sequence (DNA): TGTGCCAGCAGCCTTTCCAGGGGCACTGAAGCTTTCTTT.

The chain is built from TRBV28 and TRBJ1-2, with D uncertain. V was shortened by 3 bases and J by 5 bases, with 19 bases between the two germline ends. Germline V CDR1 and CDR2: MDHEN, SYDVKM. The CDR3 has 16 residues. The CDR3 region is CASSFSAGSWNYGYTF. The DNA of the CDR3 is TGTGCCAGCAGTTTTTCTGCAGGTTCCTGGAATTATGGCTACACCTTC.

The gene calls are TRBV2 and TRBJ2-5; TRBD1 might be the D (5 bases). Trimming took off 4 bases at V and 3 bases at J, with 9 bases between the two ends. Germline-derived CDR1 and CDR2 are SNHLY and FYNNEI. The CDR3 is 13 amino acids. CDR3 nucleotide sequence: TGTGCCAGCAGTGGGGGCCAGGAAGAGACCCAGTACTTC. Amino acids: CASSGGQEETQYF.

This clone was seen more than once but under ten times. This rearrangement joins TRBV7-9 to TRBJ1-4, with D unclear. Germline lookup yields CDR1 SEHNR and CDR2 FQNEAQ (reference sequence). V was pared by 1 base and J by 5 bases, with 8 bases between. There are 14 residues in the CDR3. The CDR3 DNA reads as TGTGCCAGCAGCTTAGGCGGGATGAATGAAAAACTGTTTTTT. This sequence encodes CASSLGGMNEKLFF.

The chain uses TRBV5-6 and TRBJ2-2; no definite D call. Trimming shortened V by 5 bases and J by 1 base, and 9 bases separated the two germline ends. The CDR3 is 14 amino acids. CDR1 and CDR2 from the germline V gene are SGHDT and YYEEEE. In DNA form, the CDR3 reads TGTGCCAGCAGTTCCTCGGGGAACACCGGGGAGCTGTTTTTT. Its protein product is CASSSSGNTGELFF.

The genes are TRBV2 and TRBJ2-3; D ambiguous. V was cut by 5 bases and J by 3 bases, with 3 bases left in between. This CDR3 is 11 amino acids long. Germline CDR1 is SNHLY and CDR2 is FYNNEI. The CDR3 here is CASSTTDTQYF. Here the CDR3 DNA reads TGTGCCAGCAGTACAACAGATACGCAGTATTTT.

V gene TRBV6-5 combines with J gene TRBJ2-7; 9 nucleotides line up with TRBD1. The V and J ends lost 2 bases and 3 bases, in that order; junction bases with no gene match: 5. This CDR3 contains 15 residues. Germline CDR1 MNHEY, CDR2 SVGAGI. CDR3 sequence (DNA): TGTGCCAGCAGTTACGCCCCGGGACAGGGCTACGAGCAGTACTTC. Translated, it gives CASSYAPGQGYEQYF.

The chain combines TRBV19 with TRBJ2-5; D possibly corresponds to TRBD1 (5 bases). Deletions cut 1 base from V and 2 bases from J, with 5 bases between. This CDR3 is built from 13 residues. From germline, CDR1 is LNHDA and CDR2 SQIVND (reference sequence). The DNA of the CDR3 is TGTGCCAGTAGTATAGGACAGCAAGAGACCCAGTACTTC. It yields the protein CASSIGQQETQYF.

This clone was seen a single time. This chain uses TRBV7-6 with TRBJ2-5, with TRBD2 matching over 10 bases. The CDR3 loop spans 16 amino acids. V was pared by 3 bases and J by 4 bases, with 8 bases of the junction left unmatched. CDR1 and CDR2 (germline): SGHVS, FNYEAQ. In DNA, the CDR3 is TGTGCCAGCAGCTTTAGGGCTAGCGGGGGATCAGAGACCCAGTACTTC. Protein product: CASSFRASGGSETQYF.

This rearrangement joins TRBV5-1 to TRBJ2-7; TRBD2 aligns across 10 bases. CDR1 is SGHRS and CDR2 is YFSETQ in the germline V gene. The CDR3 is 15 residues long. V lost 3 bases, J lost 6 bases, and 9 bases stayed unmatched. The CDR3 spells CASSSGLAEGGEQYF. The CDR3 DNA reads as TGCGCCAGCAGCTCCGGACTAGCGGAGGGGGGCGAGCAGTACTTC. Drawing the rest from reference TRBV5-1 and TRBJ2-7, the complete variable domain is KAGVTQTPRYLIKTRGQQVTLSCSPISGHRSVSWYQQTPGQGLQFLFEYFSETQRNKGNFPGRFSGRQFSNSRSEMNVSTLELGDSALYLCASSSGLAEGGEQYFGPGTRLTVT.

Here the CDR3 DNA reads TGTGCCAGCAGCCCCATTCCGGGCACAGATACGCAGTATTTT. Protein: CASSPIPGTDTQYF. This chain connects TRBV6-5 to TRBJ2-3; D is ambiguous. V lost 6 bases and J lost 1, with 11 bases in between. The CDR3 runs to 14 residues. From germline, CDR1 is MNHEY and CDR2 SVGAGI.

The V call is TRBV6-5, the J call TRBJ2-2, with 11 bases aligning to TRBD2. The CDR3 has 15 residues. Unmatched junction bases numbered 4, after V lost 5 bases and J lost 5 bases. The germline CDR1 and CDR2 sequences are MNHEY and SVGAGI. The CDR3 region is CASSLSGRATGELFF. The CDR3 region has the DNA TGTGCCAGCAGTCTTAGCGGGAGGGCAACCGGGGAGCTGTTTTTT.

This clone was detected once. The J gene is TRBJ2-3, the V gene TRBV6-5; 8 nucleotides line up with TRBD1. Germline V gene sequence: CDR1 MNHEY, CDR2 SVGAGI. The CDR3 totals 14 residues. The V gene end was trimmed by 8 bases and the J gene end by 3 bases; junction bases not matched to a gene: 7. The CDR3, as DNA: TGTGCCAGCTCCGGACAGGGAACGACAGATACGCAGTATTTT. Translating it yields CASSGQGTTDTQYF.

This chain joins TRBV5-1 and TRBJ2-2; D call uncertain. CDR3 length: 16 residues. V lost 0 bases to trimming and J lost 6 bases, with 15 bases between them. Germline V gene lookup returns CDR1 SGHRS and CDR2 YFSETQ. The CDR3 region has the DNA TGCGCCAGCAGCTTGGGCAGATTTACAATGGCCGGGGAGCTGTTTTTT. It encodes CASSLGRFTMAGELFF.

The rearrangement uses TRBV30 and TRBJ1-1; the D gene is possibly TRBD1 (6 bases). The CDR3 extends over 14 amino acids. Trimming removed 3 bases at V and 0 bases at J, with 11 bases between. Germline values: CDR1 GTSNPN, CDR2 SVGIG (reference sequence). CDR3 DNA sequence: TGTGCCTGGAGCTTCAGGGGATTGAACACTGAAGCTTTCTTT. Translation: CAWSFRGLNTEAFF.

The chain recombines TRBV3-1 (or the pseudogene TRBV3-2) with TRBJ1-2; TRBD1 is a possible D gene (6 bases). The ends were cut back, 11 bases at V and 1 base at J, with 26 bases in the middle. The CDR3 runs 17 residues. Germline lookup yields CDR1 LGHDT and CDR2 YNNKEL (reference sequence). Here the CDR3 DNA reads TGTGCCGCCTCAGGATCGGGGGGCGAGTCAGTTAACTATGGCTACACCTTC. Amino acid sequence: CAASGSGGESVNYGYTF.

CDR3 sequence (DNA): TGTGCCAGCAGTCCCAACTTCGGACAGCCTCGAGGTATATACAATGAGCAGTTCTTC. Residues: CASSPNFGQPRGIYNEQFF. The chain employs TRBV27 and TRBJ2-1; maybe TRBD1 (6 bases). Germline V gene sequence: CDR1 MNHEY, CDR2 SMNVEV (reference sequence). The CDR3 is 19 residues long. The V and J ends lost 5 bases and 4 bases respectively, with 27 bases between them.